This T cell receptor (beta chain) is from a study of shared T cell receptors in the human thymus. The CDR3 covers 14 residues. Trimming cost V 7 bases and J 2 bases, with 13 bases left between them. The germline V gene encodes CDR1 MNHNS and CDR2 SASEGT. The protocol was immunoSEQ multiplex PCR, while the TCRdb copy is restricted to in-frame clones and leaves out a portion. The data contain approximately 400,000 clones, around 93% of them singletons. This sequence joins TRBV6-1 and TRBJ2-3, with no clear D. Sequences were obtained from thymocytes. The sequence came from a human donor. The CDR3 region has the DNA TGTGCCAGCAAGTTCCAGGATTACACAGATACGCAGTATTTT. It encodes CASKFQDYTDTQYF.